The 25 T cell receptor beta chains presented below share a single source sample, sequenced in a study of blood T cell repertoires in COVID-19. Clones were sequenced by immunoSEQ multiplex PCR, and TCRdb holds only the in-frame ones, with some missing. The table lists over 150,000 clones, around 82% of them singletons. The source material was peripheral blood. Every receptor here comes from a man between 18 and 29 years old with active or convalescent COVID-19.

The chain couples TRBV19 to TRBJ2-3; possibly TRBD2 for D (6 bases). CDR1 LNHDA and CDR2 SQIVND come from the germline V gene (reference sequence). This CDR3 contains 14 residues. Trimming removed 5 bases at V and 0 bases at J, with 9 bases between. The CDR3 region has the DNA TGTGCCAGTAGTGATGGGACTAGCACAGATACGCAGTATTTT. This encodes CASSDGTSTDTQYF.

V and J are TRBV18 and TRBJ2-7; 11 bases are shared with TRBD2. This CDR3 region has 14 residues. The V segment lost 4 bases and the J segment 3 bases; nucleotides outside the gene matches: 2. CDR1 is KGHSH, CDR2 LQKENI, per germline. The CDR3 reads CASSLGTSGYEQYF. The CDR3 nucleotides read TGTGCCAGCTCACTCGGGACTAGCGGCTACGAGCAGTACTTC. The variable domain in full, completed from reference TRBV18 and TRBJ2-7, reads NAGVMQNPRHLVRRRGQEARLRCSPMKGHSHVYWYRQLPEEGLKFMVYLQKENIIDESGMPKERFSAEFPKEGPSILRIQQVVRGDSAAYFCASSLGTSGYEQYFGPGTRLTVT.

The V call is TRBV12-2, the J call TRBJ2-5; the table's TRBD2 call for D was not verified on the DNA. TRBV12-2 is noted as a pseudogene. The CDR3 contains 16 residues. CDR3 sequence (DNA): TGTGCAAGTCGCTTAACCCGACTAGCGGACCAAGAGACCCAGTACTTC. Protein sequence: CASRLTRLADQETQYF.

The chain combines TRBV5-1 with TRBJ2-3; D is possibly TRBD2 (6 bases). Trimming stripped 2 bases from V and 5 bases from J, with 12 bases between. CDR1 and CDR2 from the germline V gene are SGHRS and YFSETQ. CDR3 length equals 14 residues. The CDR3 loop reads CASSLTAGRDTQYF. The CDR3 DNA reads TGCGCCAGCAGCTTAACGGCGGGAAGAGATACGCAGTATTTT.

The CDR3 DNA reads as TGTGCCAGCACGCAGGGCAACAATCAGCCCCAGCATTTT. It encodes CASTQGNNQPQHF. The chain links TRBV6-5 to TRBJ1-5; D is possibly TRBD1 (5 bases). Looked up from germline, CDR1 is MNHEY and CDR2 is SVGAGI. The CDR3 sequence is 13 residues long. Trimming shortened V by 7 bases and J by 3 bases, and 10 bases separated the two germline ends.

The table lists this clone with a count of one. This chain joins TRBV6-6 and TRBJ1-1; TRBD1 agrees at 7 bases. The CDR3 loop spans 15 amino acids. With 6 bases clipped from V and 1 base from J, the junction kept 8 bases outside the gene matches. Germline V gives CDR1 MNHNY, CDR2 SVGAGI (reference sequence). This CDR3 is CASSLGQASNTEAFF. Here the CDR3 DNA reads TGTGCCAGCAGCCTAGGACAGGCATCGAACACTGAAGCTTTCTTT.

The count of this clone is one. The CDR3, as DNA: TGTGCCAGCAGGAGTCTAGCGGGGGGCTTGGAGACCCAGTACTTC. As protein: CASRSLAGGLETQYF. V gene TRBV6-5 combines with J gene TRBJ2-5; 11 positions match TRBD2. CDR1 MNHEY and CDR2 SVGAGI come from the germline V gene. This CDR3 has 15 residues. The ends lost 6 bases at V and 5 bases at J; junction bases unmatched: 8.

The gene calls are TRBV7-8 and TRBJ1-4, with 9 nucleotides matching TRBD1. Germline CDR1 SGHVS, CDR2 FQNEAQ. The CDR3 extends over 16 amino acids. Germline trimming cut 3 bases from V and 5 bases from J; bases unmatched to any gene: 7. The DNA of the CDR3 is TGTGCCAGCAGCTTGTACAGGGGGCCGGGGAATGAAAAACTGTTTTTT. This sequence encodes CASSLYRGPGNEKLFF.

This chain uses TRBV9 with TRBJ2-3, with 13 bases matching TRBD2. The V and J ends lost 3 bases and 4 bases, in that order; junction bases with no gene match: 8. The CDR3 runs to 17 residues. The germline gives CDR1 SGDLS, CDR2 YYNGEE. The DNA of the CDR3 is TGTGCCAGCAGCGCCACTAGCGGGAGGGCCTCCCCAGATACGCAGTATTTT. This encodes CASSATSGRASPDTQYF. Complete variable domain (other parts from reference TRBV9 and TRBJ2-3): DSGVTQTPKHLITATGQRVTLRCSPRSGDLSVYWYQQSLDQGLQFLIQYYNGEERAKGNILERFSAQQFPDLHSELNLSSLELGDSALYFCASSATSGRASPDTQYFGPGTRLTVL.

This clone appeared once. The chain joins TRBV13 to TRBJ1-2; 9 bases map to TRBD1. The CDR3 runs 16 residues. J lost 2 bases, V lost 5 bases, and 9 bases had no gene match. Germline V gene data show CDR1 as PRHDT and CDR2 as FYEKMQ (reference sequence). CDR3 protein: CASSAWTGDKNYGYTF. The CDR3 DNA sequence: TGTGCCAGCAGCGCCTGGACAGGGGATAAGAACTATGGCTACACCTTC.

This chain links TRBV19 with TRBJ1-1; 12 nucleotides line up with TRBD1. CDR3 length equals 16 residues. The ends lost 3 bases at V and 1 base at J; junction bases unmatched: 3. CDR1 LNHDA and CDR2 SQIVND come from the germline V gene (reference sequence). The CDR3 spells CASSIRDRGPNTEAFF. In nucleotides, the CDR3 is TGTGCCAGTAGTATCCGGGACAGGGGGCCGAACACTGAAGCTTTCTTT.

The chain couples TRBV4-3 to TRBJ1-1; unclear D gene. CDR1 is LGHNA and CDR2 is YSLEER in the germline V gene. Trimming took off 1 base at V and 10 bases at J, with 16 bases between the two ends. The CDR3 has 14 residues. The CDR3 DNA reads TGCGCCAGCAGCCAAGTCCTGGCCCTCGCCCCAGCTTTCTTT. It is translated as CASSQVLALAPAFF.

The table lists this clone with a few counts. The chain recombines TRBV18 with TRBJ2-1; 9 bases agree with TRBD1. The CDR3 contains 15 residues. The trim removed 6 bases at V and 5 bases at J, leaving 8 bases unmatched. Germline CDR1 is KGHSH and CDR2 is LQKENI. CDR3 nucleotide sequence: TGTGCCAGCTCCCCAGACAGGGGGTCCCACAATGAGCAGTTCTTC. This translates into CASSPDRGSHNEQFF.

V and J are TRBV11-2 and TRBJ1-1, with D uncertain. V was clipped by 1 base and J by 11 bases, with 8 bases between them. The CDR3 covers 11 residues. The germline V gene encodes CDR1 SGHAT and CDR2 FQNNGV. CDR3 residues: CASSLVERAFF. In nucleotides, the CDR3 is TGTGCCAGCAGCTTAGTAGAACGGGCTTTCTTT.

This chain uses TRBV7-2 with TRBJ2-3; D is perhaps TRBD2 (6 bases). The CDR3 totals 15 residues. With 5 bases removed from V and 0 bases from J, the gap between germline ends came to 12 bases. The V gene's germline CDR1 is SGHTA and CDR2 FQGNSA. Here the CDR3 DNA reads TGTGCCAGCAGCCCCCGGAGGGGCAGCACAGATACGCAGTATTTT. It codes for CASSPRRGSTDTQYF.

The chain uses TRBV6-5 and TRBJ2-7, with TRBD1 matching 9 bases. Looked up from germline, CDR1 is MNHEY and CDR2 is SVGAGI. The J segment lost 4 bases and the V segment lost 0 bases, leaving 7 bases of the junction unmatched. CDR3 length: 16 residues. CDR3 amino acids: CASSYSVQGAPYEQYF. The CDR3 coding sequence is TGTGCCAGCAGTTACTCCGTACAGGGGGCGCCGTACGAGCAGTACTTC.

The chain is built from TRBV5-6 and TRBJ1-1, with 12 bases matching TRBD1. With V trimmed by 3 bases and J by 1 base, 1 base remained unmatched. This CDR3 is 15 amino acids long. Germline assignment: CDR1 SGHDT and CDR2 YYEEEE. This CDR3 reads CASSWDRGPNTEAFF. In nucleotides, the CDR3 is TGTGCCAGCAGCTGGGACAGGGGGCCGAACACTGAAGCTTTCTTT.

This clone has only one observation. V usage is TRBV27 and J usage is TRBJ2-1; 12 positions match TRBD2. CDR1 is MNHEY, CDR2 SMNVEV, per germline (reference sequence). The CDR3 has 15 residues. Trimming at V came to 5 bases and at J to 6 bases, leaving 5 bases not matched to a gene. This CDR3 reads CASSPWTSGVNEQFF. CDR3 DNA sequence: TGTGCCAGCAGTCCCTGGACTAGCGGGGTCAATGAGCAGTTCTTC.

CDR3 loop: CASTKGVRTGGNEQFF. CDR3 sequence (DNA): TGTGCCAGTACCAAAGGCGTCCGGACAGGGGGCAATGAGCAGTTCTTC. The V call is TRBV19, the J call TRBJ2-1, with 10 bases aligning to TRBD1. CDR3 length equals 16 residues. CDR1 is LNHDA and CDR2 is SQIVND in the germline V gene (reference sequence). V shed 7 bases and J 6 bases; nucleotides not matched to a gene: 12.

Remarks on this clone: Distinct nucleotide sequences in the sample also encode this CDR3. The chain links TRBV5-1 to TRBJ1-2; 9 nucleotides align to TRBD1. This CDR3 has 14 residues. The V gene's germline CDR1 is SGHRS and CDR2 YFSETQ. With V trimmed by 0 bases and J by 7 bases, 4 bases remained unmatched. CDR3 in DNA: TGCGCCAGCAGCTTGGGGGACAGGGCAGGTGGCTACACCTTC. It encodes CASSLGDRAGGYTF.

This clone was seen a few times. DNA of the CDR3: TGTGCCAGCAGTGGAACAGGGGAGGGCTACACCTTC. This codes for CASSGTGEGYTF. V gene TRBV25-1 combines with J gene TRBJ1-2, with 7 bases that match TRBD1. V lost 4 bases and J lost 8; bases outside the gene matches: 4. The CDR3 has 12 amino acids. The germline gives CDR1 MGHDK, CDR2 SYGVNS.

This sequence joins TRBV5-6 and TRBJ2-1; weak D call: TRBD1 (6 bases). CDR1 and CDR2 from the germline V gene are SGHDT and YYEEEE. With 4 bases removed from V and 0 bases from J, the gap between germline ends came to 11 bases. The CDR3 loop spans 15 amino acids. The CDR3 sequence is CASSPTGVSYNEQFF. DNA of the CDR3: TGTGCCAGCAGCCCGACAGGCGTCTCCTACAATGAGCAGTTCTTC.

The CDR3 nucleotides read TGTGCCAGCAGCCAAGCGGGGGGGACACCTAATGAAAAACTGTTTTTT. Translating gives CASSQAGGTPNEKLFF. The genes are TRBV4-2 and TRBJ1-4; D perhaps matches TRBD1 (6 bases). This CDR3 has 16 amino acids. CDR1 and CDR2 from the germline V gene are LGHNA and YNFKEQ. V was shortened by 1 base and J by 3 bases, with 12 bases between the two germline ends.

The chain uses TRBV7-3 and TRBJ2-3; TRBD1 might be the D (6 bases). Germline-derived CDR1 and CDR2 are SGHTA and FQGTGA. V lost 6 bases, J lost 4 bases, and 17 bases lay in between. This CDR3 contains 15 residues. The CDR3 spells CASRPSETGSDTQYF. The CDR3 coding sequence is TGTGCCAGCAGACCCTCAGAGACAGGTTCAGATACGCAGTATTTT.

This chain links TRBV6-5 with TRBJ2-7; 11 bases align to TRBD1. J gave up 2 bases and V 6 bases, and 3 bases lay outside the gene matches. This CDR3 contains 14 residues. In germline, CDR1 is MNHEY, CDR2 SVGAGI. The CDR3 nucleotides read TGTGCCAGCAGAAAGGGACAGGGGGCCTACGAGCAGTACTTC. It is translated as CASRKGQGAYEQYF.